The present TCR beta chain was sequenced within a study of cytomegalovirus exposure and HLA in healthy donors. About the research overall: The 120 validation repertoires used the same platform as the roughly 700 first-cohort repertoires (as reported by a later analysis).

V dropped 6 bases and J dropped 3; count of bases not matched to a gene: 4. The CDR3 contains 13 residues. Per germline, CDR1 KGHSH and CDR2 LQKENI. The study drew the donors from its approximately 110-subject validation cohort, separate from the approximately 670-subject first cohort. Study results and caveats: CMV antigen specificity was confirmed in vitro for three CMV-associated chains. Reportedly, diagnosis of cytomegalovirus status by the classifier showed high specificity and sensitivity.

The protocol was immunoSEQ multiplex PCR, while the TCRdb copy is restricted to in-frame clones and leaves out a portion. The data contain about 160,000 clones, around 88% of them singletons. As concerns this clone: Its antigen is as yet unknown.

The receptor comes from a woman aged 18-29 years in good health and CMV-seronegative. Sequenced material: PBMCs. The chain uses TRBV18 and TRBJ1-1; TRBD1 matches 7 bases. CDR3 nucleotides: TGTGCCAGCTCTCGTCAGGGGGACACTGAAGCTTTCTTT. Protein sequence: CASSRQGDTEAFF.